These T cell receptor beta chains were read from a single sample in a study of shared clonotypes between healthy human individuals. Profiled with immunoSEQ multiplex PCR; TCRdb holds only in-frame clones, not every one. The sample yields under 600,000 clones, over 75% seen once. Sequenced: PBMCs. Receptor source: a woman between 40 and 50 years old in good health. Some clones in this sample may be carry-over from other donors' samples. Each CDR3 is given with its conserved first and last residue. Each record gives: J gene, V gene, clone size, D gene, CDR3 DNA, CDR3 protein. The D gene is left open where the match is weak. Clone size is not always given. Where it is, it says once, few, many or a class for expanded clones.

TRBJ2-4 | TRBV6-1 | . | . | TGTGCCAGCAGTGGGTACAGGGCCCTAGCCAAAAACATTCAGTACTTC | CASSGYRALAKNIQYF
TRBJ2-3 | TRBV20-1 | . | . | TGCAGTGCTAATCCGCTACCCACGCAGTATTTT | CSANPLPTQYF
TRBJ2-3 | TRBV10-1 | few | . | TGCGCCAGCAGTGAGTCCTGCGGAGGGGGAACAGATACGCAGTATTTT | CASSESCGGGTDTQYF
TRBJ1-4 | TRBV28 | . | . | TGTGCCAGCAGTCCCCGGGAAGGAGACCTTTTGGGAGAAAAACTGTTTTTT | CASSPREGDLLGEKLFF
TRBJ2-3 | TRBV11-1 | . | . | TGTGCCAGCAGTACGGACAGTGAAAATACGCAGTATTTT | CASSTDSENTQYF
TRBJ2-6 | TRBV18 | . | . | TGTGCCAGCTCACCTAGCCAGGTCACCTCTGGGGCCAACGTCCTGACTTTC | CASSPSQVTSGANVLTF
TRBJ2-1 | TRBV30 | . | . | TGTGCCTGGACCTGGGGAGGAAGATCCTACAATGAGCAGTTCTTC | CAWTWGGRSYNEQFF
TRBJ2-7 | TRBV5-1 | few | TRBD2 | TGCGCCAGCAGCTTGAACAGCGGGGACGAGCAGTACTTC | CASSLNSGDEQYF
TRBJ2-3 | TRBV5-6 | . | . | TGTGCCAGCAGCTTGGAAGGGGGAGACACAGATACGCAGTATTTT | CASSLEGGDTDTQYF
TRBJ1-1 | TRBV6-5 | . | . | TGTGCCAGCAGGGTACACTCGAACACTGAAGCTTTCTTT | CASRVHSNTEAFF
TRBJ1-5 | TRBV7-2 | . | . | TGTGCCAGCAGCAAGTCGGTCCTAGCGGGCAATCAGCCCCAGCATTTT | CASSKSVLAGNQPQHF
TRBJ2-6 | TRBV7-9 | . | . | TGTGCCAGCAGCTACCCCCTAGGGACTTTCACTGGGGCCAACGTCCTGACTTTC | CASSYPLGTFTGANVLTF
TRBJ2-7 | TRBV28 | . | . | TGTGCCCTAGGGGGTTCCTACGAGCAGTACTTC | CALGGSYEQYF
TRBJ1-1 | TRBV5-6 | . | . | TGTGCCAGCAGCACGTCGACTAACACTGAAGCTTTCTTT | CASSTSTNTEAFF
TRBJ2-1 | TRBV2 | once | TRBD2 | TGTGCCAGCAGTAAGCGGGAAAGCCTCGATGAGCAGTTCTTC | CASSKRESLDEQFF
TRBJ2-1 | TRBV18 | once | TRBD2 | TGTGCCAGCTCACCACCCGGGACTATATACAATGAGCAGTTCTTC | CASSPPGTIYNEQFF
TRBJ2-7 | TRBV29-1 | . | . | TGCAGCGTTGAAACAGGTCGGACCTACGAGCAGTACTTC | CSVETGRTYEQYF
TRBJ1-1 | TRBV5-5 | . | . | TGTGCCAGCAGCTTGGCTCTATCCTCGAACACTGAAGCTTTCTTT | CASSLALSSNTEAFF
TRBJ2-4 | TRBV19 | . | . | TGTGCCAGTAGTAAGCGTGATTGGATTCAGTACTTC | CASSKRDWIQYF
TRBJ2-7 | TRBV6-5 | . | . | TGTGCCAGCAGTGGGGGCCACGAGCAGTACTTC | CASSGGHEQYF
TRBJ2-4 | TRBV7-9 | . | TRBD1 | TGTGCCAGCAGCAAACAGGGGAAGGTGGCCAAAAACATTCAGTACTTC | CASSKQGKVAKNIQYF
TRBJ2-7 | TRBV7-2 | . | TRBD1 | TGTGCCAGCAGCGCCCGACTACAGGGGTACGAGCAGTACTTC | CASSARLQGYEQYF
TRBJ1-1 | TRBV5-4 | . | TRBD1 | TGTGCCAGCCACGACAGGGCAGGTGAAGCTTTCTTT | CASHDRAGEAFF
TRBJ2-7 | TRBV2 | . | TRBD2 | TGTGCCAGCAGCCCCTTGGAGCGGGGCACCTACGAGCAGTACTTC | CASSPLERGTYEQYF
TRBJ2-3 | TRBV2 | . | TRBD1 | TGTGCCAGCAGTAGAAGAGGGGGCTCTAGGGATACGCAGTATTTT | CASSRRGGSRDTQYF
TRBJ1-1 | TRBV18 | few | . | TGTGCCAGCTCACCACGAGAGAACACTGAAGCTTTCTTT | CASSPRENTEAFF
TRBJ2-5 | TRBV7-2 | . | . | TGTGCCAGCAGCTCGACCGGGGAGGAGACCCAGTACTTC | CASSSTGEETQYF
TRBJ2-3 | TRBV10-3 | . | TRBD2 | TGTGCCACCGGGACTAGCGGGAGTACAGATACGCAGTATTTT | CATGTSGSTDTQYF
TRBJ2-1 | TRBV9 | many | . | TGTGCCAGCAGCGTAGTCCCCATCAGCTCCTACAATGAGCAGTTCTTC | CASSVVPISSYNEQFF
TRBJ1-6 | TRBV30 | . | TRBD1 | TGTGCCTGGAGTAGGACAGGGGTCGAAACCCTCCACTTT | CAWSRTGVETLHF
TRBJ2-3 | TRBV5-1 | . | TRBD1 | TGCGCCAGCAGCGTAGGACAGGACACAGATACGCAGTATTTT | CASSVGQDTDTQYF
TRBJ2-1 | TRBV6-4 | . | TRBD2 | TGTGCCAGCAGTGTGGCGCGGGAGTTCAATGAGCAGTTCTTC | CASSVAREFNEQFF
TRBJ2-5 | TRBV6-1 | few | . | TGTGCCAGCACCCCGGCGGAGGAGACCCAGTACTTC | CASTPAEETQYF
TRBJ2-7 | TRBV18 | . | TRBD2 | TGTGCCAGCTCACCGGAGGCTAGCGGGTCTTACGAGCAGTACTTC | CASSPEASGSYEQYF
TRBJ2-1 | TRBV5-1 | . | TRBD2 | TGCGCCAGCAGTCCGCCCGGGACTAGCAATGAGCAGTTCTTC | CASSPPGTSNEQFF
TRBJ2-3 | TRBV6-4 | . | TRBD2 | TGTGCCAGCAGTGACTCTAGTTTAACTAGCGGGAGTAGCACAGATACGCAGTATTTT | CASSDSSLTSGSSTDTQYF
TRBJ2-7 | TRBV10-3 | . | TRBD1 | TGTGCCATTGGACAGGGGGGCTCCTACGAGCAGTACTTC | CAIGQGGSYEQYF
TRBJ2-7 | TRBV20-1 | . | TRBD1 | TGCAGTGCTGGACAGGGGGGCGAGCAGTACTTC | CSAGQGGEQYF
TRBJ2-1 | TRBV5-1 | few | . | TGCGCCAGCAGCTTGGCACAGGGCCCCTACAATGAGCAGTTCTTC | CASSLAQGPYNEQFF
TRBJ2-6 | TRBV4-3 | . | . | TGCGCCAGCAGCCAACCGGGACACGGTGGTTCTGGGGCCAACGTCCTGACTTTC | CASSQPGHGGSGANVLTF